The 5 T cell receptor beta chains listed next were all sequenced from one sample in a study of T cell responses to AZD1222 COVID-19 vaccine. Here immunoSEQ multiplex PCR was the method, and the copy in TCRdb shows in-frame clones only, minus some. The sample lists 150,000 to 190,000 clones; approximately 91% were seen once. This specimen was peripheral blood, taken 28 days after the second AZD1222 dose. These receptors were taken from an adult who received the AZD1222 COVID-19 vaccine.

This rearrangement joins TRBV27 to TRBJ2-3; 8 positions agree with TRBD2. Germline V gives CDR1 MNHEY, CDR2 SMNVEV (reference sequence). The V gene end was trimmed by 10 bases and the J gene end by 2 bases; junction bases not matched to a gene: 5. The CDR3 loop spans 13 amino acids. The CDR3 nucleotides are TGTGCCACTACTAGCGGCTTCACAGATACGCAGTATTTT. This sequence encodes CATTSGFTDTQYF.

The V and J genes are TRBV11-1 and TRBJ2-1, with no clear D. Germline lookup yields CDR1 SGHAT and CDR2 FQDESV (reference sequence). The CDR3 consists of 12 residues. Deletions cut 5 bases from V and 12 bases from J, with 14 bases between. CDR3 protein: CASSPVGSLQFF. Written as DNA, the CDR3 is TGTGCCAGCAGCCCCGTAGGATCTCTGCAGTTCTTC.

The V gene is TRBV6-1, the J gene TRBJ1-2; 10 positions agree with TRBD1. The CDR3 has 14 amino acids. Per the germline V gene, CDR1 is MNHNS and CDR2 is SASEGT. Trimming cost V 3 bases and J 6 bases; bases outside gene matches: 4. In DNA form, the CDR3 reads TGTGCCAGCAGTGACCGGGACAGGGGAAATGGCTACACCTTC. It translates to CASSDRDRGNGYTF.

The chain couples TRBV7-9 to TRBJ1-2; D gene unclear. The CDR3 loop spans 13 amino acids. Germline CDR1 is SEHNR and CDR2 is FQNEAQ (reference sequence). Trimming left V 5 bases short and J 4 bases short, with 11 bases between. CDR3 bases: TGTGCCAGCAGCACCCAACCGGTCTATGGCTACACCTTC. It is translated as CASSTQPVYGYTF.

The chain couples TRBV28 to TRBJ1-2; tentative D call: TRBD1 (6 bases). The V and J ends lost 8 bases and 8 bases respectively, with 18 bases between them. The germline gives CDR1 MDHEN, CDR2 SYDVKM. This CDR3 contains 13 residues. CDR3 nucleotides: TGTGCCAGCTATTCTTGGGGGCCGGAGGGCTACACCTTC. It yields the protein CASYSWGPEGYTF.